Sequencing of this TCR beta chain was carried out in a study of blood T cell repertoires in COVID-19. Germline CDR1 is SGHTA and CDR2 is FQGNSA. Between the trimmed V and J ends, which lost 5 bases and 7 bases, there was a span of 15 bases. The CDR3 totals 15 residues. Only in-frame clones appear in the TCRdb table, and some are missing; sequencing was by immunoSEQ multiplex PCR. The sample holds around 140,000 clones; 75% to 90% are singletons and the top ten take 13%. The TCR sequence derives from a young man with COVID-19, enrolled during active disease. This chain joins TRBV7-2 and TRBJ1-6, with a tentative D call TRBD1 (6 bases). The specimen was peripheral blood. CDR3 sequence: CASSPSGTTNSPLHF. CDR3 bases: TGTGCCAGCAGCCCATCCGGGACAACGAATTCACCCCTCCACTTT.